This T cell receptor (beta chain) stems from a study of spatial heterogeneity in lung cancer. The time point is: sample taken at primary tumor resection. Individual TCR cDNA molecules each bore their own unique molecular identifier. TCRdb re-derived calls from the 5' RACE reads in MiXCR, one entry per CDR3 protein. The table lists about 13,000 distinct CDR3 sequences, approximately 4.6% of them singletons. The study, taken as a whole, reports: Tumoral mutation counts were tracked by counts of expanded intratumoral alpha and beta TCRs.

This clonotype was picked up many times. The antigen is undetermined. This beta chain is a stray read from a library made for alpha chains; its abundance is not meaningful. Trimming cost V 2 bases and J 7 bases, with 11 bases left between them. From germline, CDR1 is DFQATT and CDR2 SNEGSKA (reference sequence). The CDR3 loop spans 12 amino acids. The origin of this receptor is a male donor with early-stage non-small cell lung cancer. The genes are TRBV20-1 and TRBJ1-2, with D perhaps TRBD1 (5 bases). The sample was lung tumor tissue, taken at surgery. The CDR3 region has the DNA TGCAGTGCTAGATTTGGGACCGGTGGCTACACCTTC. It yields the protein CSARFGTGGYTF.